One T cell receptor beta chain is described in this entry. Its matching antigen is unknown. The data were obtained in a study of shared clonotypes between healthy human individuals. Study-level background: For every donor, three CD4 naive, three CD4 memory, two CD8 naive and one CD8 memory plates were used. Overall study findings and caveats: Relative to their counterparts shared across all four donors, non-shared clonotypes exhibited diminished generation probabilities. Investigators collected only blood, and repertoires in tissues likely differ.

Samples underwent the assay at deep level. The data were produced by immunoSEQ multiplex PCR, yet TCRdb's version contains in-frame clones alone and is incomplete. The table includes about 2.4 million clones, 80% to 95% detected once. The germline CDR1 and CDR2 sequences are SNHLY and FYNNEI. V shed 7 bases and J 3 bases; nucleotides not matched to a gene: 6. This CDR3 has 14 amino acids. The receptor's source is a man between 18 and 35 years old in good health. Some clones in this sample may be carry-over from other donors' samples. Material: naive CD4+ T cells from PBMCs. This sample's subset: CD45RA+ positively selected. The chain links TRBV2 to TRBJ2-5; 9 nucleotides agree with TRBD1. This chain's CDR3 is CASTVGTGKETQYF. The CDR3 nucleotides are TGTGCCAGCACGGTGGGGACAGGGAAAGAGACCCAGTACTTC. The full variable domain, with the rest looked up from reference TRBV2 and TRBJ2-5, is EPEVTQTPSHQVTQMGQEVILRCVPISNHLYFYWYRQILGQKVEFLVSFYNNEISEKSEIFDDQFSVERPDGSNFTLKIRSTKLEDSAMYFCASTVGTGKETQYFGPGTRLLVL.